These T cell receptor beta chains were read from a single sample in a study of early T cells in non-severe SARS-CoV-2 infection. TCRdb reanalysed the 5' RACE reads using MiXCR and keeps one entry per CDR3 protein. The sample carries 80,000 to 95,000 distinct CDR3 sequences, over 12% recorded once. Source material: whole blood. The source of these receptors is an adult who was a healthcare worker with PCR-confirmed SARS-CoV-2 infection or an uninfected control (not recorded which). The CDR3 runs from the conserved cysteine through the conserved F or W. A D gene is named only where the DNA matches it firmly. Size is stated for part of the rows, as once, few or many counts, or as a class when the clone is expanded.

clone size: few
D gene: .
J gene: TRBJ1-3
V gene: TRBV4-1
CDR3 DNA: TGCGCCAGCAGCCGCGAAGGGTTGGGATCTGGAAACACCATATATTTT
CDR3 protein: CASSREGLGSGNTIYF

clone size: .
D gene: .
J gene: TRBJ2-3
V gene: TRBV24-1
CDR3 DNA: TGTGCCACCAGTGGGTTCGGACCCGGGACGGTCAACACAGATACGCAGTATTTT
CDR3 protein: CATSGFGPGTVNTDTQYF

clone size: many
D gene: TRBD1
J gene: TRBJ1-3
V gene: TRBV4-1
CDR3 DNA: TGCGCCAGCAGCCAAGAGGGACAGGGGCTGTCTGGAAACACCATATATTTT
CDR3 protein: CASSQEGQGLSGNTIYF

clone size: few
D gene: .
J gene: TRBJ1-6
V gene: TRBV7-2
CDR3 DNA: TGTGCCAGCAGCCTTCAACAGAATTCACCCCTCCACTTT
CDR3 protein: CASSLQQNSPLHF

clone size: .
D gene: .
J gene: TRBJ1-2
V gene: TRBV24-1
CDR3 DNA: TGTGCCACCAGTGACCCCCTCTGGGGCCTAAACTATGGCTACACCTTC
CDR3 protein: CATSDPLWGLNYGYTF

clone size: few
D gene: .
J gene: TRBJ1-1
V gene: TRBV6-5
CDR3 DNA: TGTGCCAGCAGTCAATCTAAGGGTCAAATGACTGAAGCTTTCTTT
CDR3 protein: CASSQSKGQMTEAFF

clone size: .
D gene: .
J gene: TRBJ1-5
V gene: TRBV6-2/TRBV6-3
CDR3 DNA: TGTGCCAGCAGTGACCCCCGGACTGATAGCAATCAGCCCCAGCATTTT
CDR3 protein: CASSDPRTDSNQPQHF

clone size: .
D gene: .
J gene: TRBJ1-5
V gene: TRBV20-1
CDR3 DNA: TGCAGTGCTAGGAGGCAAAATCAGCCCCAGCATTTT
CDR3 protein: CSARRQNQPQHF

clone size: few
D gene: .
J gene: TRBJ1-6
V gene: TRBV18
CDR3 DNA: TGTGCCAGCTCACCAGGAGGCGGGAATTCACCCCTCCACTTT
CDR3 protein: CASSPGGGNSPLHF

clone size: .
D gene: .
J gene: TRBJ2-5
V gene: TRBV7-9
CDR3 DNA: TGTGCCAGCAGCTTAGTCGGGCAGTTACAAGAGACCCAGTACTTC
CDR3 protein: CASSLVGQLQETQYF

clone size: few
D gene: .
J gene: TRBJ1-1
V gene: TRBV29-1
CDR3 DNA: TGCAGCGTTATCAATCGGGGGAGCTTGAACACTGAAGCTTTCTTT
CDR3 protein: CSVINRGSLNTEAFF

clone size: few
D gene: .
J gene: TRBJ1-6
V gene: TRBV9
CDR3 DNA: TGTGCCAGCAGTGTACTGGAGGGTAATTCACCCCTCCACTTT
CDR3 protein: CASSVLEGNSPLHF

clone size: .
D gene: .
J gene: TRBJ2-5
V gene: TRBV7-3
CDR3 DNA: TGTGCCAGCAGCGTGGGGCCTAAGCAAGAGACCCAGTACTTC
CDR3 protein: CASSVGPKQETQYF

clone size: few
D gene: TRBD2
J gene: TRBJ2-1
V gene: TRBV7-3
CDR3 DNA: TGTGCCAGCAGCTTAAGGGGACTACCCATCAATGAGCAGTTCTTC
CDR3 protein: CASSLRGLPINEQFF

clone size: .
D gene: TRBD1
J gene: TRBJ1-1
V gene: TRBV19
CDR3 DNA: TGTGCCAGTACCTCCGGGACAGGGGGCGTCAACACTGAAGCTTTCTTT
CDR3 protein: CASTSGTGGVNTEAFF

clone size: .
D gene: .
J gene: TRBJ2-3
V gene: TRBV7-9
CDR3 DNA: TGTGCCAGCAGCTTAGTGTCGCTCGGACCGCAGTATTTT
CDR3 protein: CASSLVSLGPQYF

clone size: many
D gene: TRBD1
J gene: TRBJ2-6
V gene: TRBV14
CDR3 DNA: TGTGCCAGCAGCCAAGCCCTCGCCAGGGGGAACTCTGGGGCCAACGTCCTGACTTTC
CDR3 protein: CASSQALARGNSGANVLTF

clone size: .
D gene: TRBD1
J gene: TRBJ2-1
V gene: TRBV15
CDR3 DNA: TGTGCCACCAGACCGGACAGGAGCTCCTACAATGAGCAGTTCTTC
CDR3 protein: CATRPDRSSYNEQFF

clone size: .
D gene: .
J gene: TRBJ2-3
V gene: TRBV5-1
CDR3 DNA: TGCGCCAGCAGCTTGGCCCCGGGGCCGAGCACAGATACGCAGTATTTT
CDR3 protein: CASSLAPGPSTDTQYF

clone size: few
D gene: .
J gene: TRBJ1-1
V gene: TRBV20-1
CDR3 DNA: TGCAGTGCTAGTGGTTGGGTGCTGGAGCCGAACACTGAAGCTTTCTTT
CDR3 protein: CSASGWVLEPNTEAFF

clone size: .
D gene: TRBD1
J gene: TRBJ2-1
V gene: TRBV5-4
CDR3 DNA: TGTGCCAGCAGCACGGGGGACAGGACCTTTGGGAATGAGCAGTTCTTC
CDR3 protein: CASSTGDRTFGNEQFF

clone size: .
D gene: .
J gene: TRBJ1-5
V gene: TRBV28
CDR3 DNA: TGTGCCAGCCGTCCCGGGGAGGGGTATCAGCCCCAGCATTTT
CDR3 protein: CASRPGEGYQPQHF

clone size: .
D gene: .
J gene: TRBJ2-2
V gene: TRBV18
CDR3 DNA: TGTGCCAGCTCACCAATGCAGGGCGACACCGGGGAGCTGTTTTTT
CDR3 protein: CASSPMQGDTGELFF

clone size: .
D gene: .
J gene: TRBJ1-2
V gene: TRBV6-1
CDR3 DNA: TGTGCCAGCAGTGAAAGGAGGGATGACTTCAACTATGGCTACACCTTC
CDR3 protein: CASSERRDDFNYGYTF

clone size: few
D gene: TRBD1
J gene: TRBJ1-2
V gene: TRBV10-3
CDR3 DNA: TGTGCCATCAGCCACCAAAATACAGGGGATGGCTACACCTTC
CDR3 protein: CAISHQNTGDGYTF

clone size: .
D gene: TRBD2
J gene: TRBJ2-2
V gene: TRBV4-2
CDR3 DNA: TGTGCCAGCGGGGAAGCGGGGGGGCCCTCCGGGGAGCTGTTTTTT
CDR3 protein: CASGEAGGPSGELFF

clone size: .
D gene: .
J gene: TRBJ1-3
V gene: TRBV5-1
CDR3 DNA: TGCGCCAGCAGCCTTCAAGGGGACTACTCTGGAAACACCATATATTTT
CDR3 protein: CASSLQGDYSGNTIYF

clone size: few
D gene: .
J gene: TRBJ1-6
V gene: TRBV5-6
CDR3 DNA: TGTGCCAGCAGCAAACCGCCGGGGGCGCACTATAATTCACCCCTCCACTTT
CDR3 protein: CASSKPPGAHYNSPLHF

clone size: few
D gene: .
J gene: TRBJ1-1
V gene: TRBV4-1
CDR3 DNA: TGCGCCAGCAGCCAACCGACTACCCGACAGAACACTGAAGCTTTCTTT
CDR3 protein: CASSQPTTRQNTEAFF

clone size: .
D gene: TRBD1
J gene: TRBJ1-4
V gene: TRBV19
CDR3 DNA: TGTGCCAGTAGTATTTTGGGGACAGCTAATGAAAAACTGTTTTTT
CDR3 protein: CASSILGTANEKLFF

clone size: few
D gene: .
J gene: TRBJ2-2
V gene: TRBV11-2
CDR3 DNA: TGTGCCAGCAGCTTACGGTCCGCGGGGTTGAACACCGGGGAGCTGTTTTTT
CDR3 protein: CASSLRSAGLNTGELFF

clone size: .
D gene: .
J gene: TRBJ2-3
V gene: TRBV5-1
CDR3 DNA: TGCGCCAGCAGGGGCCCTAGCACAGATACGCAGTATTTT
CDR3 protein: CASRGPSTDTQYF

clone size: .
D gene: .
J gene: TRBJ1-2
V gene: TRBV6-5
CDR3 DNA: TGTGCCAGCAGTTCCCCCGGGAACGCTAACTATGGCTACACCTTC
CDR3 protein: CASSSPGNANYGYTF

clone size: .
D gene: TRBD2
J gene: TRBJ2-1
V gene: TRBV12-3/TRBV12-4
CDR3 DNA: TGTGCCAGCAGCGGCCCAGGGGATCGACTAGCGGGGTACAATGAGCAGTTCTTC
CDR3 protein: CASSGPGDRLAGYNEQFF

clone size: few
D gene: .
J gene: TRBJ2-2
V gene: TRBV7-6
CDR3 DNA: TGTGCCAGCAGCCGGGACTTGAACACCGGGGAGCTGTTTTTT
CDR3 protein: CASSRDLNTGELFF

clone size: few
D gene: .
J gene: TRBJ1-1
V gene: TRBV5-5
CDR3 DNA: TGTGCCAGCAGCTTGCCGGTTACCGGGCGCACTGAAGCTTTCTTT
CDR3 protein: CASSLPVTGRTEAFF

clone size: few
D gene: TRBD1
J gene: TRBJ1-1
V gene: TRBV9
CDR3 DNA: TGTGCCAGCAGTGCAACAGGGGTCAGTACTGAAGCTTTCTTT
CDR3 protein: CASSATGVSTEAFF